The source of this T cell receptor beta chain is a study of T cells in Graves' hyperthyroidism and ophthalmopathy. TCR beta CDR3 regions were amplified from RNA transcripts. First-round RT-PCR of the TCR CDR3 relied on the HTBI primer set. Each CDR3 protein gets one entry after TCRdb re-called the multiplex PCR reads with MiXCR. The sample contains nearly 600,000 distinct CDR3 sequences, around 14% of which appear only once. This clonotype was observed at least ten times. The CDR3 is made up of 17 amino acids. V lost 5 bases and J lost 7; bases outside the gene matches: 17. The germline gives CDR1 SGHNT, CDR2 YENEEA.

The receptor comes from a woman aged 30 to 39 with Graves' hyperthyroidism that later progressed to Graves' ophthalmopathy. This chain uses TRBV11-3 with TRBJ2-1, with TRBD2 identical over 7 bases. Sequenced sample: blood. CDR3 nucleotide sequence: TGTGCCAGCAGCGCAGACGGGCGGGAGACCGGGTCAAATGAGCAGTTCTTC. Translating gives CASSADGRETGSNEQFF. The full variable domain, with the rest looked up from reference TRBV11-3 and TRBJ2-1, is EAGVVQSPRYKIIEKKQPVAFWCNPISGHNTLYWYLQNLGQGPELLIRYENEEAVDDSQLPKDRFSAERLKGVDSTLKIQPAELGDSAVYLCASSADGRETGSNEQFFGPGTRLTVL.